This T cell receptor (beta chain) was captured in a study of CD8+ T cells in alopecia areata. TCR sequencing used cDNA made by reverse transcription of extracted RNA. The method was immunoSEQ multiplex PCR; TCRdb's version includes in-frame clones alone and lacks a portion of them. The sample lists hundreds of thousands of clones, roughly two thirds seen once, with approximately 1.2% in the top ten. The count of this clone is one. This CDR3 is also generated by other DNA sequences in the sample. The sequence derives from a human donor with alopecia areata. The sequencing here drew on CD4+ T cells sorted from blood, taken at week 0.

In nucleotides, the CDR3 is TGTGCCAGCAGCTTGGGCGGAGACTATGGCTACACCTTC. Amino acid sequence: CASSLGGDYGYTF. V and J are TRBV5-6 and TRBJ1-2; no reliable D call. CDR1 SGHDT and CDR2 YYEEEE come from the germline V gene. The CDR3 totals 13 residues. The V end lost 0 bases, the J end lost 3 bases, and 6 bases lay between the germline ends. The variable domain in full, with the rest retrieved from reference TRBV5-6 and TRBJ1-2, is DAGVTQSPTHLIKTRGQQVTLRCSPKSGHDTVSWYQQALGQGPQFIFQYYEEEERQRGNFPDRFSGHQFPNYSSELNVNALLLGDSALYLCASSLGGDYGYTFGSGTRLTVV.